This T cell receptor beta chain stems from a study of Ad26.COV2.S vaccination and SARS-CoV-2 variants. CDR3 length: 13 residues. The V gene end was trimmed by 5 bases and the J gene end by 11 bases; junction bases not matched to a gene: 7. Repertoires were generated with immunoSEQ multiplex PCR, while TCRdb's copy carries only in-frame clones and drops some. Of a few hundred thousand clones detected, 85% to 90% appear once; the ten largest clones hold less than 4%. This clone was detected once. Treatment meaning: around 19 received Ad26.COV2.S at low or high dose, single or two shots; about 5 received placebo; per-sample allocation not given. Sampling happened 63 days after the first vaccine or placebo injection. Boston provided a donor who was an adult aged 18-55 years.

The chain joins TRBV12-3 or TRBV12-4 to TRBJ1-5; the match to TRBD1 covers 9 bases. The sequence derives from a person aged 18 to 59 who received the Ad26.COV2.S COVID-19 vaccine or a placebo. Sequencing used peripheral blood, obtained in a trial of Ad26.COV2.S vaccine versus placebo. The CDR3 is CASSTGGYRTQHF. In DNA form, the CDR3 reads TGTGCCAGCAGTACAGGGGGCTATCGGACCCAGCATTTT.